The 29 T cell receptor beta chains reported below all come from one sample, sequenced in a study of radiation and T cells in renal cell carcinoma. The method was immunoSEQ multiplex PCR; TCRdb's version includes in-frame clones alone and lacks a portion of them. The sample has approximately 110,000 clones, approximately 78% seen once. Time point given: baseline pretreatment blood. Treatment here: 15 Gy SBRT to primary tumor, nephrectomy 4 weeks later. The input for sequencing was blood, taken from a patient whose treatment included radiotherapy and nephrectomy. Every receptor here comes from a woman aged 60-70 years with renal cell carcinoma.

This clone was seen only once. The chain combines TRBV18 with TRBJ2-7; TRBD1 is a possible D gene (6 bases). Germline V gene sequence: CDR1 KGHSH, CDR2 LQKENI. V was pared by 2 bases and J by 9 bases, with 14 bases between. This CDR3 region has 13 residues. The CDR3 is CASSPRTEGGQYF. The CDR3 DNA is TGTGCCAGCTCACCAAGGACAGAAGGAGGGCAGTACTTC.

This rearrangement joins TRBV15 to TRBJ2-3, with TRBD1 matching over 8 bases. V was pared by 1 base and J by 4 bases, with 10 bases of the junction left unmatched. From germline, CDR1 is LNHNV and CDR2 YYDKDF (reference sequence). The CDR3 consists of 17 residues. DNA for the CDR3: TGTGCCACCAGCAGAGTTCATAGGACAGGGAACGCAGATACGCAGTATTTT. Amino acids: CATSRVHRTGNADTQYF. Using reference TRBV15 and TRBJ2-3 for the parts outside the CDR3, the full variable domain is DAMVIQNPRYQVTQFGKPVTLSCSQTLNHNVMYWYQQKSSQAPKLLFHYYDKDFNNEADTPDNFQSRRPNTSFCFLDIRSPGLGDTAMYLCATSRVHRTGNADTQYFGPGTRLTVL.

This clone came up many times. For the CDR3, the DNA is TGTGCCAGCAGTTGGGGAGGTAGCTCCTATAATTCACCCCTCCACTTT. Translating gives CASSWGGSSYNSPLHF. The chain carries TRBV6-5 and TRBJ1-6; D not resolved. V was clipped by 4 bases and J by 0 bases, with 10 bases between them. The CDR3 extends over 16 amino acids. Germline V CDR1 and CDR2: MNHEY, SVGAGI.

The chain couples TRBV11-2 to TRBJ2-1; D gene unclear. With 4 bases removed from V and 12 bases from J, the gap between germline ends came to 19 bases. Germline-derived CDR1 and CDR2 are SGHAT and FQNNGV. This CDR3 has 14 amino acids. The chain's CDR3 is CASSSPYLNDGQFF. Here the CDR3 DNA reads TGTGCCAGCAGCTCGCCCTACCTCAACGATGGGCAGTTCTTC.

The chain's CDR3 is CASSVTRTGEPSTDTQYF. As DNA, the CDR3 is TGTGCCAGCAGCGTAACCCGGACAGGAGAGCCTAGCACAGATACGCAGTATTTT. The chain carries TRBV7-9 and TRBJ2-3; 7 nucleotides align to TRBD1. The J segment lost 0 bases and the V segment lost 5 bases, leaving 14 bases of the junction unmatched. This CDR3 is 18 amino acids long. Germline-derived CDR1 and CDR2 are SEHNR and FQNEAQ (reference sequence).

CDR3: CASSDSGGIIDTQYF. The CDR3 nucleotides read TGTGCCAGCAGTGATAGCGGGGGGATCATAGATACGCAGTATTTT. The gene calls are TRBV25-1 and TRBJ2-3; 10 bases map to TRBD2. V shed 3 bases, J shed 5 bases, and the junction held 5 bases outside the gene matches. The CDR3 extends over 15 amino acids. Germline V CDR1 and CDR2: MGHDK, SYGVNS. Variable domain in full (rest from reference TRBV25-1 and TRBJ2-3): EADIYQTPRYLVIGTGKKITLECSQTMGHDKMYWYQQDPGMELHLIHYSYGVNSTEKGDLSSESTVSRIRTEHFPLTLESARPSHTSQYLCASSDSGGIIDTQYFGPGTRLTVL.

The gene calls are TRBV6-5 and TRBJ1-1, with TRBD1 identical over 10 bases. Germline trimming cut 6 bases from V and 4 bases from J; bases unmatched to any gene: 5. Germline loops: CDR1 MNHEY, CDR2 SVGAGI. This CDR3 is built from 14 residues. Here the CDR3 reads CASSPGQGGTEAFF. DNA of the CDR3: TGTGCCAGCAGCCCCGGACAGGGGGGCACTGAAGCTTTCTTT.

The V gene is TRBV7-6, the J gene TRBJ2-7; 9 bases fit TRBD1. V shed 2 bases, J shed 3 bases, and the junction held 8 bases outside the gene matches. In germline, CDR1 is SGHVS, CDR2 FNYEAQ. CDR3 length equals 16 residues. CDR3 sequence reads: CASSLRGGQGIYEQYF. The CDR3, as DNA: TGTGCCAGCAGCTTAAGAGGGGGACAGGGCATCTACGAGCAGTACTTC.

The chain has TRBV6-5 and TRBJ1-5; perhaps TRBD1 as D (5 bases). The CDR3 extends over 13 amino acids. The germline V and J ends were trimmed by 5 bases and 5 bases, with 10 bases remaining between them. Germline V gives CDR1 MNHEY, CDR2 SVGAGI. The CDR3 loop is CASSVIRDQPQHF. The CDR3 nucleotides read TGTGCCAGCAGTGTTATCAGGGATCAGCCCCAGCATTTT.

V usage is TRBV5-4 and J usage is TRBJ1-6; weak D call: TRBD1 (5 bases). Germline CDR1 and CDR2: SGHNT and YYREEE (reference sequence). Trimming removed 2 bases at V and 11 bases at J, with 14 bases between. This CDR3 contains 14 residues. The CDR3 DNA is TGTGCCAGCAGCTTCGTAGGACAAGTGACACCCCTCCACTTT. Protein product: CASSFVGQVTPLHF.

The chain links TRBV6-6 to TRBJ1-6, with TRBD1 identical over 7 bases. Germline V gene lookup returns CDR1 MNHNY and CDR2 SVGAGI (reference sequence). The CDR3 runs to 15 residues. V trimming: 2 bases; J trimming: 9 bases; junction bases outside the gene matches: 7. DNA of the CDR3: TGTGCCAGCAGTTACGACAGGGAGGTGGGTTCACCCCTCCACTTT. This codes for CASSYDREVGSPLHF.

The CDR3 protein is CATRQGWTDTQYF. Written as DNA, the CDR3 is TGTGCCACCCGACAGGGGTGGACAGATACGCAGTATTTT. The gene calls are TRBV19 and TRBJ2-3, with 8 bases lining up with TRBD1. V dropped 10 bases and J dropped 3; count of bases not matched to a gene: 6. The CDR3 consists of 13 residues. From germline, CDR1 is LNHDA and CDR2 SQIVND (reference sequence).

The rearrangement uses TRBV4-1 and TRBJ1-2; D is uncertain. Trimming left V 4 bases short and J 6 bases short, with 12 bases between. CDR3 size: 13 residues. Germline CDR1 and CDR2: MGHRA and YSYEKL. The CDR3 DNA reads TGCGCCAGCAGCCTTTCTGCCACAAATGGCTACACCTTC. This sequence encodes CASSLSATNGYTF.

V gene TRBV19 combines with J gene TRBJ1-6; D not certain. The CDR3 covers 17 residues. The germline V gene has CDR1 LNHDA and CDR2 SQIVND (reference sequence). Trimming stripped 4 bases from V and 0 bases from J, with 13 bases between. DNA of the CDR3: TGTGCCAGTAGTACTCAACGGACTAGCTCCTATAATTCACCCCTCCACTTT. It encodes CASSTQRTSSYNSPLHF.

The V and J genes are TRBV5-6 and TRBJ2-5, with TRBD1 matching over 11 bases. This CDR3 spans 15 amino acids. V dropped 5 bases and J dropped 5; count of bases not matched to a gene: 8. Germline assignment: CDR1 SGHDT and CDR2 YYEEEE. This CDR3 is CASSFGQGATETQYF. For the CDR3, the DNA is TGTGCCAGCAGTTTTGGACAGGGGGCGACGGAGACCCAGTACTTC. The whole variable domain, filled in from reference TRBV5-6 and TRBJ2-5, reads DAGVTQSPTHLIKTRGQQVTLRCSPKSGHDTVSWYQQALGQGPQFIFQYYEEEERQRGNFPDRFSGHQFPNYSSELNVNALLLGDSALYLCASSFGQGATETQYFGPGTRLLVL.

The V gene is TRBV5-8, the J gene TRBJ1-5; D possibly corresponds to TRBD1 (5 bases). The CDR3 runs 16 residues. Germline CDR1 is SGHTS and CDR2 is YDEGEE. V lost 0 bases, J lost 0 bases, and 10 bases lay in between. The CDR3: CASSLGTFYSNQPQHF. In DNA, the CDR3 is TGTGCCAGCAGCTTGGGGACATTTTATAGCAATCAGCCCCAGCATTTT.

This clone was observed a handful of times. The rearrangement uses TRBV5-6 and TRBJ1-5; the D is unclear. The V gene lost 0 bases and the J gene lost 7 bases, with 8 bases spanning the gap. The germline CDR1 and CDR2 sequences are SGHDT and YYEEEE. The length of the CDR3 is 13 residues. The CDR3 DNA is TGTGCCAGCAGCTTGGCCGCTGTCCAGCCCCAGCATTTT. Its translation is CASSLAAVQPQHF.

This chain uses TRBV6-6 with TRBJ2-5, with 11 bases aligning to TRBD1. The CDR3 runs to 16 residues. The V segment lost 5 bases and the J segment 5 bases; nucleotides outside the gene matches: 10. Germline V gene sequence: CDR1 MNHNY, CDR2 SVGAGI (reference sequence). CDR3 bases: TGTGCCAGCAGTCCGGGACAGGGGGTGTCGCGGGAGACCCAGTACTTC. Translation gives CASSPGQGVSRETQYF.

The chain combines TRBV6-5 with TRBJ1-2, with D uncertain. Trimming removed 6 bases at V and 0 bases at J, with 11 bases between. The CDR3 covers 14 residues. Germline lookup yields CDR1 MNHEY and CDR2 SVGAGI. This chain's CDR3 is CASSIDRANYGYTF. CDR3 in DNA: TGTGCCAGCAGCATCGACCGAGCTAACTATGGCTACACCTTC.

The rearrangement links TRBV15 to TRBJ2-3; maybe TRBD1 (5 bases). The length of the CDR3 is 16 residues. V dropped 1 base and J dropped 1 base, with 12 bases sitting between them. Germline V lookup: CDR1 LNHNV, CDR2 YYDKDF (reference sequence). CDR3 DNA sequence: TGTGCCACCAGCAGAGCGGCCAGGGTGGGCACAGATACGCAGTATTTT. Amino acid sequence: CATSRAARVGTDTQYF.

Points on this clone: Other DNA sequences in this specimen translate into the identical CDR3. The chain employs TRBV6-5 and TRBJ1-1, with 8 bases that match TRBD1. The ends lost 6 bases at V and 4 bases at J; junction bases unmatched: 10. The CDR3 is made up of 15 amino acids. Germline values: CDR1 MNHEY, CDR2 SVGAGI. CDR3 DNA: TGTGCCAGCAGATCCCGTGGGACAGGCGCCACTGAAGCTTTCTTT. Its protein is CASRSRGTGATEAFF.

The rearrangement uses TRBV6-4 and TRBJ2-3; the D gene is possibly TRBD2 (6 bases). The CDR3 extends over 15 amino acids. Trimming removed 0 bases at V and 2 bases at J, with 9 bases between. Per germline, CDR1 MRHNA and CDR2 SNTAGT. Written as DNA, the CDR3 is TGTGCCAGCAGTGACTCGACGCGGGACACAGATACGCAGTATTTT. Translating gives CASSDSTRDTDTQYF.

V and J are TRBV30 and TRBJ2-3; D gene uncertain. CDR3 length: 15 amino acids. The germline CDR1 and CDR2 sequences are GTSNPN and SVGIG (reference sequence). V was trimmed by 1 base and J by 6 bases, leaving 17 bases between them. The DNA for the CDR3 is TGTGCCTGGAGTGACGGATCCTCCGGCTCCGATACGCAGTATTTT. Translating gives CAWSDGSSGSDTQYF.

The rearrangement joins TRBV28 to TRBJ1-6, with a weak D call TRBD1 (5 bases). CDR3 size: 15 residues. Germline V CDR1 and CDR2: MDHEN, SYDVKM. The V and J ends lost 3 bases and 7 bases respectively, with 13 bases between them. For the CDR3, the DNA is TGTGCCAGCAGTTTCGACAGCCTCCAAAATTCACCCCTCCACTTT. Residues: CASSFDSLQNSPLHF.

The V gene is TRBV2, the J gene TRBJ1-2; no clear D. CDR1 is SNHLY and CDR2 is FYNNEI in the germline V gene. V gave up 11 bases and J gave up 0 bases, with 16 bases separating them. The CDR3 covers 14 residues. In DNA, the CDR3 is TGTGCCGGTAAACTGACGGGTTCTAACTATGGCTACACCTTC. Translated: CAGKLTGSNYGYTF.

The CDR3 here is CASSPTPAYEQYF. DNA of the CDR3: TGTGCCAGCAGCCCGACACCCGCCTACGAGCAGTACTTC. The V gene is TRBV2, the J gene TRBJ2-7; D gene ambiguous. Germline lookup yields CDR1 SNHLY and CDR2 FYNNEI. The ends were cut back, 6 bases at V and 2 bases at J, with 11 bases in the middle. This CDR3 spans 13 amino acids.

The V call is TRBV27, the J call TRBJ2-1; a possible D gene is TRBD1 (6 bases). CDR3 length: 14 amino acids. Germline V lookup: CDR1 MNHEY, CDR2 SMNVEV (reference sequence). Trimming stripped 6 bases from V and 5 bases from J, with 14 bases between. CDR3 loop: CASSFRRTDNEQFF. The DNA for the CDR3 is TGTGCCAGCAGCTTCAGACGGACAGACAATGAGCAGTTCTTC.

This chain joins TRBV19 and TRBJ2-7; 7 bases agree with TRBD1. The length of the CDR3 is 18 residues. The germline gives CDR1 LNHDA, CDR2 SQIVND (reference sequence). Losses at the gene ends were 1 base for V and 4 bases for J; bases not matched to a gene: 16. The CDR3 spells CASSIGHPASDRAYEQYF. CDR3 coding DNA: TGTGCCAGTAGTATAGGGCATCCAGCGAGTGACAGGGCGTACGAGCAGTACTTC. The variable domain in full, completed from reference TRBV19 and TRBJ2-7, reads DGGITQSPKYLFRKEGQNVTLSCEQNLNHDAMYWYRQDPGQGLRLIYYSQIVNDFQKGDIAEGYSVSREKKESFPLTVTSAQKNPTAFYLCASSIGHPASDRAYEQYFGPGTRLTVT.

The V call is TRBV30, the J call TRBJ1-2; 7 positions agree with TRBD1. The germline V gene has CDR1 GTSNPN and CDR2 SVGIG (reference sequence). V dropped 1 base and J dropped 7; count of bases not matched to a gene: 3. The CDR3 is 12 amino acids. CDR3 loop: CAWSEGQFGYTF. For the CDR3, the DNA is TGTGCCTGGAGTGAGGGACAGTTTGGCTACACCTTC.